This T cell receptor (beta chain) stems from a study of OX40 agonist ivuxolimab in advanced cancers. Whole-study context: Patients were treated with ivuxolimab, an agonistic anti-OX40 (CD134) antibody. Study outcomes and limitations: CD4+ and CD8+ blood T cells expanded clonally by week 6 at 0.1 to 3.0 mg/kg.

For this clone: Its antigen remains unknown.

This CDR3 is built from 14 residues. The V gene lost 7 bases and the J gene lost 2 bases, with 14 bases spanning the gap. CDR1 is SNHLY, CDR2 FYNNEI, per germline. The assay was immunoSEQ multiplex PCR, and TCRdb's table has in-frame clones only and misses some. The sample contains over 45,000 clones, 85% to 90% of which appear only once. The sequencing here drew on CD4+ or CD8+ T cells sorted from blood, taken in a trial of the OX40 agonist ivuxolimab. The chain uses TRBV2 and TRBJ2-5, with D possibly TRBD2 on 6 matching bases. This TCR was sampled from an adult with an advanced solid tumor such as melanoma, head and neck, liver or kidney cancer. CDR3 nucleotides: TGTGCCAGCACCCCCGGCGGGGTGCAAGAGACCCAGTACTTC. Protein sequence: CASTPGGVQETQYF.